These T cell receptor beta chains were read from a single sample in a study of shared clonotypes between healthy human individuals. Some clones are missing from TCRdb's copy, which holds only in-frame ones; the method was immunoSEQ multiplex PCR. The sample consists of over a million clones, roughly 96% of them appearing once. The material sequenced was naive CD4+ T cells sorted from blood. Receptors were obtained from a man aged 25 to 45 in good health. Both conserved end residues are part of each CDR3. A D gene is named only where the DNA matches it firmly. Only part of the rows carry a size: once, few, many, or a class if the clone is expanded.

j_call d_call v_call clone_size cdr3_length cdr3_nt cdr3_aa
TRBJ2-1 . TRBV7-2 . 11 TGCGCCAGCAGCCCATACAATGAGCAGTTCTTC CASSPYNEQFF
TRBJ2-1 TRBD2 TRBV5-4 . 16 TGTGCCAGCAGCCTACCCGGGACTAGCGGGAGCATTGAGCAGTTCTTC CASSLPGTSGSIEQFF
TRBJ2-2 TRBD1 TRBV5-1 . 13 TGCGCCAGCAGCTTTGGACAGGGCGGAGAGCTGTTTTTT CASSFGQGGELFF
TRBJ2-2 . TRBV6-1 once 16 TGTGCCAGCAGTGTACAGGGAAGTTTAAACACCGGGGAGCTGTTTTTT CASSVQGSLNTGELFF
TRBJ2-1 TRBD2 TRBV9 . 15 TGTGCCAGCAGCGTAGACGGGAGGGGGATTAATGAGCAGTTCTTC CASSVDGRGINEQFF
TRBJ2-1 TRBD2 TRBV5-1 . 15 TGCGCCAGCAGCTTGTTTTCCAGCGGGGGCAATGAGCAGTTCTTC CASSLFSSGGNEQFF
TRBJ2-1 TRBD2 TRBV5-8 . 14 TGTGCCAGCAGGACTCGACTAGCGGACAATGAGCAGTTCTTC CASRTRLADNEQFF
TRBJ2-2 TRBD1 TRBV6-6 . 15 TGTGCCAGCAGCCGGGACAGGGGGAACACCGGGGAGCTGTTTTTT CASSRDRGNTGELFF
TRBJ2-2 . TRBV27 . 13 TGTGCCAGCAGTTTTACGGCCTCCGGGGAGCTGTTTTTT CASSFTASGELFF
TRBJ1-5 . TRBV28 . 13 TGTGCCAGCAGTTTATTGGGGAGTCAGCCCCAGCATTTT CASSLLGSQPQHF
TRBJ1-2 . TRBV7-2 . 13 TGTGCCAGCAGCTATTTAAGTTCGATCGGCTACACCTTC CASSYLSSIGYTF
TRBJ2-5 TRBD1 TRBV18 . 15 TGTGCCAGCTCACCACCCGGACAGGGCAGGGAGACCCAGTACTTC CASSPPGQGRETQYF
TRBJ1-2 . TRBV20-1 . 11 TGCAGTGCTAGTTTGGACTATGGCTACACCTTC CSASLDYGYTF
TRBJ2-4 TRBD1 TRBV6-6 . 14 TGTGCCAGCAGTGAGACAGGGTCCCAAAACATTCAGTACTTC CASSETGSQNIQYF
TRBJ2-3 TRBD2 TRBV5-1 . 16 TGCGCCAGCAGCTTGGGAACCGGGACTAGGTGGGATACGCAGTATTTT CASSLGTGTRWDTQYF
TRBJ2-1 . TRBV28 once 11 TGTGCCAGCAGTCTATTGGGGTCGAAGTTCTTC CASSLLGSKFF
TRBJ2-5 . TRBV7-9 . 13 TGTGCCAGCAGCCCAGGGGCAGAAGAGACCCAGTACTTC CASSPGAEETQYF
TRBJ2-7 TRBD2 TRBV6-1 . 15 TGTGCCAGCAATAGAGAAGGACTAGCGGGTTACGAGCAGTACTTC CASNREGLAGYEQYF
TRBJ2-3 TRBD2 TRBV7-2 . 18 TGTGCCAGCAGCTTAGCGCCTAGCGGGGTATCTAGCACAGATACGCAGTATTTT CASSLAPSGVSSTDTQYF
TRBJ1-1 . TRBV18 . 14 TGTGCCAGCTCATTGAAACAGGGTGGTACTGAAGCTTTCTTT CASSLKQGGTEAFF
TRBJ2-7 . TRBV15 . 12 TGTGCCACCAGCAGAGATCGGTCCGAGCAGTACTTC CATSRDRSEQYF
TRBJ1-3 . TRBV5-1 . 14 TGCGCCAGCAGCCCACAAAGCTCTGGAAACACCATATATTTT CASSPQSSGNTIYF
TRBJ2-5 . TRBV7-8 . 15 TGTGCCAGCAGCTTAGGGCAGACGTACCAAGAGACCCAGTACTTC CASSLGQTYQETQYF
TRBJ2-3 TRBD2 TRBV6-5 . 13 TGTGCCGGGGGACTAGCGGGAGTAGATACGCAGTATTTT CAGGLAGVDTQYF